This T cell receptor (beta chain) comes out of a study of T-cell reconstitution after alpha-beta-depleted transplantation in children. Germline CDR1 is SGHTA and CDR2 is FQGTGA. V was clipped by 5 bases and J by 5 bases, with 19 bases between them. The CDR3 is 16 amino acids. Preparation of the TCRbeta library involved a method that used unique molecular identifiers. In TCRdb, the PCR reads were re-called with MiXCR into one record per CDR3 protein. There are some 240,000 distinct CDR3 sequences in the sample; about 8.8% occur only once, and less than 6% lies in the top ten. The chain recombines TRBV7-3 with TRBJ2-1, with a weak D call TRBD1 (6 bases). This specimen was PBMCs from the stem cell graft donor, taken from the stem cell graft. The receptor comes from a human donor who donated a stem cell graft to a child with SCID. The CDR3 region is CASSPTGLGLDNEQFF. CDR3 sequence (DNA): TGTGCCAGCAGCCCTACAGGGTTGGGCTTGGACAATGAGCAGTTCTTC.